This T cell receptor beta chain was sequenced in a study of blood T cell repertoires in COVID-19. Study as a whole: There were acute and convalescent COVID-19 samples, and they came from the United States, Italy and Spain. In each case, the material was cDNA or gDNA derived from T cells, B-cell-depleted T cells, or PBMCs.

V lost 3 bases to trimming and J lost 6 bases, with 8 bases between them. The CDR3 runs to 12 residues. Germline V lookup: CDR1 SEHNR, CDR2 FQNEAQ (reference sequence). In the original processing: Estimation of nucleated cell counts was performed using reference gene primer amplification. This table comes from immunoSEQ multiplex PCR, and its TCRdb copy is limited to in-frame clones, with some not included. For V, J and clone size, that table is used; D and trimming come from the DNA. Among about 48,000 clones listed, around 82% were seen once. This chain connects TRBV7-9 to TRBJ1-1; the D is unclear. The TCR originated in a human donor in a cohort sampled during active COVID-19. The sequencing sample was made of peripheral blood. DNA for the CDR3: TGTGCCAGCAGCTTGGCAGAGGCTGAAGCTTTCTTT. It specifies CASSLAEAEAFF.